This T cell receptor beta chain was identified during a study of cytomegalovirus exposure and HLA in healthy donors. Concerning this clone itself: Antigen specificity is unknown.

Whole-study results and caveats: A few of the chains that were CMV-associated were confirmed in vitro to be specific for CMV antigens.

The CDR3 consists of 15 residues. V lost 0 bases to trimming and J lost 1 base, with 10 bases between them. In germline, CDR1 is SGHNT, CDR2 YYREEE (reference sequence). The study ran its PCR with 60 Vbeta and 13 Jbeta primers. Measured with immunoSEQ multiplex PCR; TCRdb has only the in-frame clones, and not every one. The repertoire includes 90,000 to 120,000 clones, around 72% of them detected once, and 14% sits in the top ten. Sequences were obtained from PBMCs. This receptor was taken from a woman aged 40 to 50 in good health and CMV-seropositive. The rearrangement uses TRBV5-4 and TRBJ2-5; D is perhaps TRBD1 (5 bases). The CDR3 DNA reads TGTGCCAGCAGCTTGGCAGGGCCGGTCCAAGAGACCCAGTACTTC. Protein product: CASSLAGPVQETQYF.